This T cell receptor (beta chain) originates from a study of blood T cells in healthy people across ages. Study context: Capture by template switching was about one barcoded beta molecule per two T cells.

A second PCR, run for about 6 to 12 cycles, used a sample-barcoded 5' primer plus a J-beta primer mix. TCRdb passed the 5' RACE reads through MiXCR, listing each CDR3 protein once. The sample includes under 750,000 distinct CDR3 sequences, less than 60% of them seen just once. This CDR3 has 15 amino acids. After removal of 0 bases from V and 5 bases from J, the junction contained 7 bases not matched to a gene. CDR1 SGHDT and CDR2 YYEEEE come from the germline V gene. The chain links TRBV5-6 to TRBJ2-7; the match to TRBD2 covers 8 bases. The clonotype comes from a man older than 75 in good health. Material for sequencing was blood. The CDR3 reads CASSLVPAGVDEQYF. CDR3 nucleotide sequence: TGTGCCAGCAGCTTGGTTCCAGCGGGGGTGGACGAGCAGTACTTC.